This T cell receptor beta chain was captured in a study of T cells after yellow fever vaccination. This CDR3 is 12 amino acids long. V gave up 2 bases and J gave up 9 bases, with 11 bases separating them. CDR1 and CDR2 (germline): SGHNT, YYREEE (reference sequence). UMIs were added to TCR cDNA along with a universal primer site when it was made by 5'RACE template switching. TCRdb used MiXCR to reprocess the 5' RACE reads, holding one entry per CDR3 protein. The sample yields 300,000 or so distinct CDR3 sequences, approximately 8% seen once. The chain links TRBV5-4 to TRBJ1-2; D may be TRBD1 (6 bases). The clonotype originates from a man aged 18 to 30 who received the YFV17D yellow fever vaccine. The sequencing used PBMCs, collected 35 to 50 days after the first yellow fever vaccination. The CDR3 sequence is CASSLGGDRYTF. DNA for the CDR3: TGTGCCAGCAGCTTAGGGGGGGATCGCTACACCTTC.